This T cell receptor (beta chain) was identified in a study of cytomegalovirus exposure and HLA in healthy donors. Study background: In a later analysis, it was reported that the roughly 120 validation repertoires had been produced on the same platform as the 670 or so repertoires belonging to the first cohort. Study outcomes and limitations: Among TCR sequences, most were rare, though some public TCRs appeared in many donors.

Concerning this clone itself: Its target is unknown.

The CDR3 spans 14 residues. V shed 4 bases, J shed 3 bases, and the junction held 6 bases outside the gene matches. Germline V CDR1 and CDR2: SGDLS, YYNGEE. The method was immunoSEQ multiplex PCR; TCRdb's version includes in-frame clones alone and lacks a portion of them. This repertoire shows 150,000 to 200,000 clones, approximately 86% found once; its top ten account for approximately 2%. V is TRBV9 and J is TRBJ1-1; 7 bases match TRBD1. The sequencing sample was made of PBMCs. The receptor was derived from a man aged 30 to 39 in good health and CMV-seropositive. DNA of the CDR3: TGTGCCAGCAGCCCGACAGGGAGTTACACTGAAGCTTTCTTT. Amino acid sequence: CASSPTGSYTEAFF.